Listed below are T cell receptor beta chains from one sample, sequenced in a study of cytomegalovirus exposure and HLA in healthy donors. Using immunoSEQ multiplex PCR, the repertoire was profiled, and TCRdb retains in-frame clones only, with some absent. Of over 250,000 clones listed, 80% to 90% are singletons. Sample: PBMCs. These receptors were collected from a man in his forties in good health and CMV-seropositive. Each CDR3 is given with its conserved first and last residue.

V	J	CDR3
TRBV6-6	TRBJ1-5	CASSYGQGRQPQHF
TRBV20-1	TRBJ2-3	CSATTGNTQYF
TRBV27	TRBJ1-2	CASSQLQGNYGYTF
TRBV7-9	TRBJ2-7	CASSPSLTGTDEQYF
TRBV5-4	TRBJ2-7	CASSRTGPYEQYF
TRBV5-6	TRBJ1-5	CASTDHLQGSNQPQHF
TRBV6-6	TRBJ1-1	CASSYSRGTEAFF
TRBV25-1	-	CASSERTGGYEQYF
TRBV28	TRBJ1-2	CASTGRGLVRNYGYTF
TRBV4-1	TRBJ1-5	CASSQAGYSNQPQHF
TRBV28	TRBJ2-7	CASNYQDWRYEQYF
TRBV7-9	TRBJ2-1	CASSLGGPPYNEQFF
TRBV27	TRBJ2-7	CASSSSLSYEQYF
TRBV27	-	CASSPYLSGNPYEQYF
TRBV19	TRBJ1-1	CASSIGAVRNTEAFF
TRBV6-5	TRBJ2-3	CASTLGASTDTQYF
TRBV5-4	TRBJ1-1	CASSLIYTVNTEAFF
TRBV5-8	TRBJ1-2	CASSLEGTGQGYGYTF
TRBV10-3	TRBJ2-1	CAISEALNEQFF
TRBV28	TRBJ2-7	CASSLRGVGSYEQYF
TRBV6-6	TRBJ2-7	CASTPDRVPSYEQYF
TRBV5-1	TRBJ2-7	CASSFGLASNEQYF
TRBV15	TRBJ1-5	CATSRDGQINQPQHF
TRBV7-2	TRBJ2-5	CASSPARGRETQYF
TRBV10-1	TRBJ2-7	CASTLAGGYEQYF
TRBV5-4	TRBJ2-7	CASRLAGGPYEQYF
TRBV4-3	TRBJ2-7	CASSPTWADSYEQYF
TRBV5-4	TRBJ2-7	CASSLAPRQGIGEQYF
TRBV29-1	TRBJ1-2	CSVARVNGYTF